The 32 T cell receptor beta chains given below trace back to one sample, sequenced in a study of T cell clonotyping in hematopoietic cell transplantation. Assay: immunoSEQ multiplex PCR; the TCRdb copy retains only in-frame clones and omits some. Of around 17,000 clones in the sample, under 90% are singletons; the top ten hold roughly 4.2%. Source: PBMCs, taken 100 days after allogeneic stem cell transplant. These TCRs come from a male patient aged 55 to 70 who had an allogeneic stem cell transplant from a related donor, so the T cells may come from the graft donor. Some clones in this sample may be carry-over from other donors' samples.

V is TRBV6-1 and J is TRBJ1-6; D unclear. The V and J ends lost 2 bases and 10 bases respectively, with 9 bases between them. This CDR3 is built from 13 residues. The germline V gene encodes CDR1 MNHNS and CDR2 SASEGT. CDR3 nucleotide sequence: TGTGCCAGCAGTGAAACCGGTTCATCACCCCTCCACTTT. It yields the protein CASSETGSSPLHF.

This clone showed up just a few times. The genes are TRBV6-1 and TRBJ1-6, with D uncertain. V lost 6 bases, J lost 0 bases, and 12 bases lay in between. The CDR3 has 16 amino acids. Germline CDR1 is MNHNS and CDR2 is SASEGT. As DNA, the CDR3 is TGTGCCAGCAGCGAACTGATAAGCTCCTATAATTCACCCCTCCACTTT. Translating gives CASSELISSYNSPLHF.

The chain links TRBV7-2 to TRBJ1-1; D is unresolved. Germline CDR1 is SGHTA and CDR2 is FQGNSA. This CDR3 region has 14 residues. Trimming removed 1 base from V and 0 bases from J, with 6 bases in between. This CDR3 reads CASSLEGVNTEAFF. The CDR3 DNA sequence: TGTGCCAGCAGCTTAGAAGGAGTGAACACTGAAGCTTTCTTT.

This clone was seen once. The DNA for the CDR3 is TGTGCCAGCCCCCCAGCGGGGGGGAGCTCCTACGAGCAGTACTTC. It codes for CASPPAGGSSYEQYF. The rearrangement joins TRBV5-6 to TRBJ2-7, with TRBD2 matching over 10 bases. Trimming removed 7 bases from V and 0 bases from J; junction bases left unmatched: 7. The germline gives CDR1 SGHDT, CDR2 YYEEEE. The CDR3 has 15 residues.

This chain connects TRBV19 to TRBJ2-2, with a tentative D call TRBD2 (5 bases). V was trimmed by 6 bases and J by 5 bases, leaving 19 bases between them. Germline loops: CDR1 LNHDA, CDR2 SQIVND (reference sequence). This CDR3 has 16 amino acids. The CDR3 region is CASRPEAARETGELFF. Here the CDR3 DNA reads TGTGCCAGTAGACCAGAGGCCGCACGGGAAACCGGGGAGCTGTTTTTT.

For the CDR3, the DNA is TGTGCCAGCAGCTCCTTGGGTAGCGGGGGGGCCAGCACCGGGGAGCTGTTTTTT. It is translated as CASSSLGSGGASTGELFF. The chain is built from TRBV4-2 and TRBJ2-2; 11 bases align to TRBD2. The germline gives CDR1 LGHNA, CDR2 YNFKEQ. V shed 5 bases, J shed 4 bases, and the junction held 12 bases outside the gene matches. This CDR3 has 18 amino acids.

CDR3 coding DNA: TGCAGTGCTAGAACCTGGAATGAGCAGTACTTC. The encoded protein is CSARTWNEQYF. The chain employs TRBV20-1 and TRBJ2-7; D is uncertain. CDR1 DFQATT and CDR2 SNEGSKA come from the germline V gene (reference sequence). The CDR3 runs 11 residues. With 2 bases removed from V and 7 bases from J, the gap between germline ends came to 9 bases.

The V gene is TRBV7-2, the J gene TRBJ1-2; no definite D call. Trimming left V 1 base short and J 1 base short, with 10 bases between. The CDR3 is 15 amino acids. Looked up from germline, CDR1 is SGHTA and CDR2 is FQGNSA. For the CDR3, the DNA is TGTGCCAGCAGCTTAGATGGGAATCTTAACTATGGCTACACCTTC. Translated: CASSLDGNLNYGYTF. Using reference TRBV7-2 and TRBJ1-2 for the parts outside the CDR3, the full variable domain is GAGVSQSPSNKVTEKGKDVELRCDPISGHTALYWYRQSLGQGLEFLIYFQGNSAPDKSGLPSDRFSAERTGGSVSTLTIQRTQQEDSAVYLCASSLDGNLNYGYTFGSGTRLTVV.

The chain recombines TRBV7-2 with TRBJ1-6, with unresolved D. Trimming took 5 bases from V and 1 from J, leaving 12 bases between them. Germline V CDR1 and CDR2: SGHTA, FQGNSA. There are 16 residues in the CDR3. The CDR3 DNA reads as TGTGCCAGCAGCCCGACTACCGGGTCCTATAATTCACCCCTCCACTTT. As protein: CASSPTTGSYNSPLHF.

The gene calls are TRBV7-8 and TRBJ1-6, with TRBD1 as a possible D gene (5 bases). CDR1 is SGHVS and CDR2 is FQNEAQ in the germline V gene. Trimming removed 1 base from V and 11 bases from J, with 15 bases in between. The CDR3 is 15 residues long. The CDR3 sequence: CASSLVGTAKTPLHF. CDR3 coding DNA: TGTGCCAGCAGCTTAGTAGGGACCGCGAAGACACCCCTCCACTTT.

The chain couples TRBV5-1 to TRBJ2-5, with TRBD1 matching 7 bases. Per germline, CDR1 SGHRS and CDR2 YFSETQ. After removal of 4 bases from V and 2 bases from J, the junction contained 5 bases not matched to a gene. This CDR3 comprises 14 residues. CDR3 in DNA: TGCGCCAGCAGCCCCGGGACAGAACAAGAGACCCAGTACTTC. As protein: CASSPGTEQETQYF.

The chain carries TRBV11-2 and TRBJ2-5; D not certain. V lost 3 bases to trimming and J lost 2 bases, with 7 bases between them. CDR1 and CDR2 from the germline V gene are SGHAT and FQNNGV. The CDR3 runs to 13 residues. DNA for the CDR3: TGTGCCAGCAGCTTCACTATACAAGAGACCCAGTACTTC. Its translation is CASSFTIQETQYF.

This clone was seen a single time. V usage is TRBV11-3 and J usage is TRBJ2-7; D ambiguous. CDR3 size: 11 residues. Trimming took off 4 bases at V and 5 bases at J, with 6 bases between the two ends. Germline CDR1 SGHNT, CDR2 YENEEA. The CDR3 is CASSSGHEQYF. The CDR3 region has the DNA TGTGCCAGCAGCTCCGGACACGAGCAGTACTTC.

This chain joins TRBV9 and TRBJ1-1; 9 bases line up with TRBD1. J was trimmed by 5 bases and V by 0 bases; bases with no gene match: 5. The germline V gene has CDR1 SGDLS and CDR2 YYNGEE. The CDR3 contains 15 residues. CDR3 sequence (DNA): TGTGCCAGCAGCGTAGGTGGGACAGGGCTAACTGAAGCTTTCTTT. It yields the protein CASSVGGTGLTEAFF.

The chain uses TRBV27 and TRBJ2-7; 7 bases map to TRBD1. The CDR3 is 17 residues long. The germline V gene has CDR1 MNHEY and CDR2 SMNVEV (reference sequence). Trimming took 4 bases from V and 0 from J; bases not matched to a gene: 12. The CDR3 nucleotides are TGTGCCAGCAGTTCCGGACAGGAATTCACGAGCTCCTACGAGCAGTACTTC. The encoded protein is CASSSGQEFTSSYEQYF.

The rearrangement links TRBV5-1 to TRBJ2-5; D unresolved. CDR3 length: 13 residues. V lost 1 base, J lost 2 bases, and 6 bases lay in between. CDR1 and CDR2 from the germline V gene are SGHRS and YFSETQ. The CDR3 DNA reads TGCGCCAGCAGCTTGAATCTACAAGAGACCCAGTACTTC. Translated, it gives CASSLNLQETQYF.

This clone has only a few counts. The chain recombines TRBV6-1 with TRBJ2-7; D might be TRBD2 (5 bases). V was pared by 5 bases and J by 3 bases, with 14 bases between. The CDR3 covers 14 residues. CDR1 and CDR2 from the germline V gene are MNHNS and SASEGT. CDR3 sequence (DNA): TGTGCCAGCAGTTCCGAGGGTCCTGTCTACGAGCAGTACTTC. It codes for CASSSEGPVYEQYF.

This chain links TRBV6-1 with TRBJ1-5, with 11 positions matching TRBD1. Trimming removed 3 bases from V and 9 bases from J; junction bases left unmatched: 1. CDR3 size: 13 residues. Per germline, CDR1 MNHNS and CDR2 SASEGT. The DNA for the CDR3 is TGTGCCAGCAGTGAGGGACAGGGGGTGCCCCAGCATTTT. The encoded protein is CASSEGQGVPQHF.

The chain links TRBV10-3 to TRBJ2-3; D is possibly TRBD1 or TRBD2 (7 bases each). In germline, CDR1 is ENHRY, CDR2 SYGVKD. The CDR3 totals 15 residues. Trimming left V 7 bases short and J 0 bases short, with 14 bases between. The CDR3, as DNA: TGTGCCATCAATCCAGGGGGGGCTAGCACAGATACGCAGTATTTT. Protein product: CAINPGGASTDTQYF.

This clone appeared once. This rearrangement joins TRBV7-2 to TRBJ2-2; D not certain. The germline V gene has CDR1 SGHTA and CDR2 FQGNSA. V lost 5 bases and J 5 bases, leaving 9 bases between the germline ends. The CDR3 extends over 13 amino acids. The CDR3 DNA follows: TGTGCCAGCAGCCCTGGTCGTACCGGGGAGCTGTTTTTT. It is translated as CASSPGRTGELFF. The full variable domain, with the rest looked up from reference TRBV7-2 and TRBJ2-2, is GAGVSQSPSNKVTEKGKDVELRCDPISGHTALYWYRQSLGQGLEFLIYFQGNSAPDKSGLPSDRFSAERTGGSVSTLTIQRTQQEDSAVYLCASSPGRTGELFFGEGSRLTVL.

V usage is TRBV19 and J usage is TRBJ1-3, with D maybe TRBD1 (5 bases). V was shortened by 2 bases and J by 1 base, with 6 bases between the two germline ends. CDR3 length: 14 amino acids. The germline V gene encodes CDR1 LNHDA and CDR2 SQIVND (reference sequence). The CDR3 here is CASSINRSGNTIYF. The CDR3 bases are TGTGCCAGTAGTATAAACAGGTCTGGAAACACCATATATTTT.

The CDR3 DNA follows: TGTGCCAGCAGTTGGGCGGAAAATCAGCCCCAGCATTTT. Protein: CASSWAENQPQHF. J is TRBJ1-5 and V is TRBV27; no firm D call. This CDR3 spans 13 amino acids. The germline CDR1 and CDR2 sequences are MNHEY and SMNVEV (reference sequence). The ends were cut back, 4 bases at V and 4 bases at J, with 8 bases in the middle.

The V gene is TRBV4-2, the J gene TRBJ1-6; D gene unclear. Germline loops: CDR1 LGHNA, CDR2 YNFKEQ. The CDR3 sequence is 16 residues long. Trimming took off 0 bases at V and 6 bases at J, with 12 bases between the two ends. CDR3 residues: CASSQESYEVNSPLHF. CDR3 in DNA: TGTGCCAGCAGCCAAGAGTCTTACGAGGTTAATTCACCCCTCCACTTT.

This clone was seen a few times. The chain links TRBV25-1 to TRBJ1-1, with D tentatively TRBD1 (6 bases). The CDR3 loop spans 14 amino acids. Germline lookup yields CDR1 MGHDK and CDR2 SYGVNS. V lost 4 bases and J lost 0, with 9 bases in between. CDR3 sequence (DNA): TGTGCCAGCAGTGGCCGGACAGTGAACACTGAAGCTTTCTTT. As protein: CASSGRTVNTEAFF.

A single count supports this clone. The chain links TRBV25-1 to TRBJ1-5; D uncertain. The CDR3 spans 13 residues. Per the germline V gene, CDR1 is MGHDK and CDR2 is SYGVNS. Trimming took off 0 bases at V and 6 bases at J, with 6 bases between the two ends. The CDR3 DNA is TGTGCCAGCAGTGAATATCGGGGTCAGCCCCAGCATTTT. Its translation: CASSEYRGQPQHF.

CDR3 loop: CASSLTANYGYTF. CDR3 in DNA: TGTGCCAGCAGTCTGACAGCTAACTATGGCTACACCTTC. This chain uses TRBV5-4 with TRBJ1-2, with D possibly being TRBD1 (5 bases). Germline lookup yields CDR1 SGHNT and CDR2 YYREEE (reference sequence). V gave up 5 bases and J gave up 0 bases, with 8 bases separating them. This CDR3 has 13 residues.

The chain has TRBV7-6 and TRBJ2-3; D is ambiguous. The germline gives CDR1 SGHVS, CDR2 FNYEAQ. The CDR3 sequence is 12 residues long. Trimming pared 5 bases from V and 6 bases from J, leaving 9 bases between. The chain's CDR3 is CASSSLGDTQYF. Written as DNA, the CDR3 is TGTGCCAGCAGCAGTTTAGGGGATACGCAGTATTTT.

The V call is TRBV6-5, the J call TRBJ1-3; a weak D match, TRBD1 (5 bases). CDR1 and CDR2 from the germline V gene are MNHEY and SVGAGI. V lost 0 bases, J lost 4 bases, and 7 bases lay in between. This CDR3 contains 14 residues. The CDR3 reads CASSYSGGGNTIYF. DNA for the CDR3: TGTGCCAGCAGTTACTCCGGGGGAGGAAACACCATATATTTT.

The genes are TRBV28 and TRBJ1-3; possibly TRBD1 for D (6 bases). V lost 7 bases to trimming and J lost 1 base, with 11 bases between them. The CDR3 runs to 14 residues. Germline CDR1 is MDHEN and CDR2 is SYDVKM. DNA of the CDR3: TGTGCCAGCACCCTAGGGGGGTCTGGAAACACCATATATTTT. Residues: CASTLGGSGNTIYF.

J is TRBJ1-2 and V is TRBV7-2; D gene ambiguous. This CDR3 comprises 15 residues. Trimming removed 1 base at V and 1 base at J, with 10 bases between. CDR1 and CDR2 (germline): SGHTA, FQGNSA. The CDR3 nucleotides are TGTGCCAGCAGCTTAGGCAGCACCTATAACTATGGCTACACCTTC. This sequence encodes CASSLGSTYNYGYTF.

The genes are TRBV6-1 and TRBJ2-3, with unresolved D. CDR1 and CDR2 from the germline V gene are MNHNS and SASEGT. Between the trimmed V and J ends, which lost 9 bases and 0 bases, there was a span of 13 bases. The CDR3 loop spans 14 amino acids. The CDR3 loop reads CASFKFSSTDTQYF. The CDR3 DNA follows: TGTGCCAGTTTCAAGTTTTCTAGCACAGATACGCAGTATTTT.

The gene calls are TRBV11-2 and TRBJ1-5; D is undetermined. Trimming cost V 3 bases and J 5 bases, with 8 bases left between them. Germline V lookup: CDR1 SGHAT, CDR2 FQNNGV. The CDR3 consists of 13 residues. CDR3 region: CASSFGRDQPQHF. The CDR3 coding sequence is TGTGCCAGCAGCTTTGGGAGGGATCAGCCCCAGCATTTT.